Below, 12 T cell receptor beta chains from the same sample are listed, as sequenced in a study of PD-L1 blockade in urothelial cancer. The repertoire was sequenced with immunoSEQ multiplex PCR; TCRdb's copy has only in-frame clones and lacks some. Among nearly 35,000 clones, 84% were seen once, and the ten largest hold approximately 14%. Time point in this sample: pretreatment peripheral blood. Sequenced material: PBMCs, taken around atezolizumab (anti-PD-L1) treatment. The receptors were sampled from a man between 60 and 70 years old with urothelial cancer.

The V call is TRBV28, the J call TRBJ1-1; a weak D match, TRBD1 (6 bases). Between the trimmed V and J ends, which lost 7 bases and 5 bases, there was a span of 23 bases. The germline V gene encodes CDR1 MDHEN and CDR2 SYDVKM. The length of the CDR3 is 16 residues. CDR3 DNA sequence: TGTGCCAGCATGGGTCAGGGGACGATTTTCTTTACTGAAGCTTTCTTT. It codes for CASMGQGTIFFTEAFF.

This clone has only one observation. The chain has TRBV7-3 and TRBJ2-7; tentatively, D is TRBD2 (6 bases). CDR3 length: 14 residues. V dropped 2 bases and J dropped 0 bases, with 8 bases sitting between them. The germline V gene encodes CDR1 SGHTA and CDR2 FQGTGA. The CDR3 spells CASSLAGSSYEQYF. The DNA of the CDR3 is TGTGCCAGCAGCTTAGCCGGGAGCTCCTACGAGCAGTACTTC. Drawing the rest from reference TRBV7-3 and TRBJ2-7, the complete variable domain is GAGVSQTPSNKVTEKGKYVELRCDPISGHTALYWYRQSLGQGPEFLIYFQGTGAADDSGLPNDRFFAVRPEGSVSTLKIQRTERGDSAVYLCASSLAGSSYEQYFGPGTRLTVT.

The chain recombines TRBV29-1 with TRBJ2-1, with TRBD2 matching over 7 bases. V was clipped by 7 bases and J by 9 bases; unmatched bases: 6. This CDR3 spans 11 amino acids. CDR1 is SQVTM and CDR2 is ANQGSEA in the germline V gene. The CDR3 protein is CSAITSVEQFF. Written as DNA, the CDR3 is TGCAGCGCCATAACTAGCGTTGAGCAGTTCTTC.

The chain has TRBV5-1 and TRBJ1-4, with 7 bases that match TRBD1. The V and J ends lost 4 bases and 0 bases, in that order; junction bases with no gene match: 3. Germline V gives CDR1 SGHRS, CDR2 YFSETQ. The CDR3 has 15 residues. In nucleotides, the CDR3 is TGCGCCAGCAGCGGGCAGGGGGCAACTAATGAAAAACTGTTTTTT. Its protein is CASSGQGATNEKLFF.

The rearrangement joins TRBV28 to TRBJ2-3, with D perhaps matching TRBD2 (6 bases). CDR1 MDHEN and CDR2 SYDVKM come from the germline V gene. The V gene lost 6 bases and the J gene lost 0 bases, with 10 bases spanning the gap. The CDR3 consists of 14 residues. The DNA of the CDR3 is TGTGCCAGCAGGGAGGGCACTAGCACAGATACGCAGTATTTT. Encoded protein: CASREGTSTDTQYF.

A single count supports this clone. In the same sample, other DNA sequences code for this CDR3. The gene calls are TRBV7-2 and TRBJ2-3, with TRBD2 identical over 8 bases. V dropped 1 base and J dropped 3; count of bases not matched to a gene: 3. The CDR3 has 15 amino acids. Looked up from germline, CDR1 is SGHTA and CDR2 is FQGNSA. The CDR3 loop reads CASSLGGGRTDTQYF. The CDR3 DNA reads as TGTGCCAGCAGCTTAGGGGGCGGGAGGACAGATACGCAGTATTTT.

The CDR3 nucleotides read TGTGCCAGTAGTTTCTCCCGAAGGCGGACGGGCGGGTCGTTCATGAACACTGAAGCTTTCTTT. Translated, it gives CASSFSRRRTGGSFMNTEAFF. J is TRBJ1-1 and V is TRBV19, with D uncertain. CDR3 length: 21 residues. The germline V gene has CDR1 LNHDA and CDR2 SQIVND (reference sequence). V lost 5 bases to trimming and J lost 0 bases, with 31 bases between them. The full variable domain, in which reference TRBV19 and TRBJ1-1 provide the parts outside the CDR3, is DGGITQSPKYLFRKEGQNVTLSCEQNLNHDAMYWYRQDPGQGLRLIYYSQIVNDFQKGDIAEGYSVSREKKESFPLTVTSAQKNPTAFYLCASSFSRRRTGGSFMNTEAFFGQGTRLTVV.

The chain joins TRBV7-2 to TRBJ2-7, with 8 bases matching TRBD1. The CDR3 is made up of 15 amino acids. After removal of 5 bases from V and 2 bases from J, the junction contained 8 bases not matched to a gene. CDR1 SGHTA and CDR2 FQGNSA come from the germline V gene. The CDR3 nucleotides read TGTGCCAGCAGCCTGGGGACAGGTCCTACCTACGAGCAGTACTTC. Translating gives CASSLGTGPTYEQYF.

J is TRBJ1-1 and V is TRBV7-9; D gene uncertain. The CDR3 sequence is 12 residues long. V lost 0 bases and J 7 bases, leaving 6 bases between the germline ends. Germline V gene data show CDR1 as SEHNR and CDR2 as FQNEAQ (reference sequence). The CDR3 reads CASSLAQYEAFF. The DNA of the CDR3 is TGTGCCAGCAGCTTAGCCCAGTATGAAGCTTTCTTT. The variable domain in full, with the rest retrieved from reference TRBV7-9 and TRBJ1-1, is DTGVSQNPRHKITKRGQNVTFRCDPISEHNRLYWYRQTLGQGPEFLTYFQNEAQLEKSRLLSDRFSAERPKGSFSTLEIQRTEQGDSAMYLCASSLAQYEAFFGQGTRLTVV.

J is TRBJ2-1 and V is TRBV29-1; TRBD2 matches at 7 bases. The ends lost 7 bases at V and 7 bases at J; junction bases unmatched: 4. The CDR3 runs to 11 residues. CDR1 is SQVTM, CDR2 ANQGSEA, per germline. In nucleotides, the CDR3 is TGCAGCGCTGGACTAGGAAATGAGCAGTTCTTC. As protein: CSAGLGNEQFF.

The rearrangement joins TRBV7-9 to TRBJ2-7, with unresolved D. The ends were cut back, 5 bases at V and 5 bases at J, with 13 bases in the middle. The CDR3 length is 13 residues. Germline V gene data show CDR1 as SEHNR and CDR2 as FQNEAQ (reference sequence). For the CDR3, the DNA is TGTGCCAGCAGCCTCTCCGGGTTAGACGAGCAGTACTTC. It encodes CASSLSGLDEQYF.

The chain is built from TRBV9 and TRBJ2-7; D possibly corresponds to TRBD1 (6 bases). The CDR3 has 15 residues. The V gene lost 0 bases and the J gene lost 1 base, with 11 bases spanning the gap. In germline, CDR1 is SGDLS, CDR2 YYNGEE. DNA of the CDR3: TGTGCCAGCAGCGTAGACAGGGCCGAGTCCTACGAGCAGTACTTC. Translated: CASSVDRAESYEQYF.